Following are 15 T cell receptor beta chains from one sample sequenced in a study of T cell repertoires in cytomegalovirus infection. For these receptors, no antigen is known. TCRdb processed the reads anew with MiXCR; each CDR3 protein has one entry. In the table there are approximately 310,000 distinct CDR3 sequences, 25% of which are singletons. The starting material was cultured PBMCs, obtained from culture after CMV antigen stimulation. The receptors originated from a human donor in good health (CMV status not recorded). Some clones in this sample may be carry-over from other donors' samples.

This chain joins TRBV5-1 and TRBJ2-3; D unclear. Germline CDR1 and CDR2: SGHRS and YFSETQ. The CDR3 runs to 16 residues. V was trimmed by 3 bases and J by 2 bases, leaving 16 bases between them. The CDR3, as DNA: TGCGCCAGCAGCTCGAACCTGAGGAGTGACACAGATACGCAGTATTTT. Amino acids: CASSSNLRSDTDTQYF.

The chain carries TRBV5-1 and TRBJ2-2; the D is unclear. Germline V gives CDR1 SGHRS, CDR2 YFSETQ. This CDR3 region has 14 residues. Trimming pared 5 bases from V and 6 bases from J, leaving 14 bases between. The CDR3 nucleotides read TGCGCCAGCAGATATTCGATAACGGCCGGGGAGCTGTTTTTT. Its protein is CASRYSITAGELFF.

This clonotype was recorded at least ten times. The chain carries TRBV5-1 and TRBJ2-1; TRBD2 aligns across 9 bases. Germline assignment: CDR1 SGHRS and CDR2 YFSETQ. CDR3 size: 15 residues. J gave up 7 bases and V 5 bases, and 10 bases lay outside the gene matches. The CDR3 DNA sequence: TGCGCCAGCAGACAAGCTAGCGGGATTGGGAATGAGCAGTTCTTC. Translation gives CASRQASGIGNEQFF.

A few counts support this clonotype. The CDR3 here is CASSPGVDPGTQYF. For the CDR3, the DNA is TGTGCCAGCAGCCCCGGGGTAGATCCCGGGACCCAGTACTTC. The genes are TRBV11-2 and TRBJ2-5; TRBD2 might be the D (5 bases). Germline lookup yields CDR1 SGHAT and CDR2 FQNNGV. CDR3 length equals 14 residues. With 5 bases removed from V and 7 bases from J, the gap between germline ends came to 17 bases.

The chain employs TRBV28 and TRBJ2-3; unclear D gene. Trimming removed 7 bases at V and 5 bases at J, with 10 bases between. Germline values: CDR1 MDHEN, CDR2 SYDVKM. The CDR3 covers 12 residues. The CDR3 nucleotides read TGTGCCAGCACCAACTACCGAGATACGCAGTATTTT. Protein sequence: CASTNYRDTQYF.

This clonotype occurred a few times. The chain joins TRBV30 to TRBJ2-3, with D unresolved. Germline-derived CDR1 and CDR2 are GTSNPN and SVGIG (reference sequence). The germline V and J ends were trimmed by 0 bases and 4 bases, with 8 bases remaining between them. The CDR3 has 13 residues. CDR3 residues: CAWSVQEADTQYF. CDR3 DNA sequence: TGTGCCTGGAGTGTACAAGAGGCAGATACGCAGTATTTT.

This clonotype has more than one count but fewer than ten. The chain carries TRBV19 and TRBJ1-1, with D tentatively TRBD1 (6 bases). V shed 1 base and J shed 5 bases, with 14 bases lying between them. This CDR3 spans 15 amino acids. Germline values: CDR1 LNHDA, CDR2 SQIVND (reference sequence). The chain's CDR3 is CASSIGSSGHTEAFF. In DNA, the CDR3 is TGTGCCAGTAGTATAGGCTCGTCGGGACATACTGAAGCTTTCTTT.

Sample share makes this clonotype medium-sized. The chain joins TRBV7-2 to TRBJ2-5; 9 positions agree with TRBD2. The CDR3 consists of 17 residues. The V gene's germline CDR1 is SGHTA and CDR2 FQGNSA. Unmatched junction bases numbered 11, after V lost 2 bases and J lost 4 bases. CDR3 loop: CASSLFPRGRAGETQYF. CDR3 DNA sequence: TGTGCCAGCAGCTTATTCCCGCGCGGGAGGGCCGGAGAGACCCAGTACTTC.

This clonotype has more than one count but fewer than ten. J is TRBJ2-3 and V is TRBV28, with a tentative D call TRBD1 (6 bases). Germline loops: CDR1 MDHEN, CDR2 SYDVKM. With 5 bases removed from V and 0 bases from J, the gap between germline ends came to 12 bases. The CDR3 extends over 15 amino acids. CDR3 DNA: TGTGCCAGCAGTGGAGCAGGGGCCAGCACAGATACGCAGTATTTT. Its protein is CASSGAGASTDTQYF.

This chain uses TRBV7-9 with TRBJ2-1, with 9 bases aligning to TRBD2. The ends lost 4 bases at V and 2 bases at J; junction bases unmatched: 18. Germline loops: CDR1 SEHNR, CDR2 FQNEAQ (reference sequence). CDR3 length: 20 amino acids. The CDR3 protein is CASSSRGGRGSGRTYNEQFF. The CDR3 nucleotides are TGTGCCAGCAGCTCCCGAGGGGGCAGGGGGAGCGGGAGGACCTACAATGAGCAGTTCTTC.

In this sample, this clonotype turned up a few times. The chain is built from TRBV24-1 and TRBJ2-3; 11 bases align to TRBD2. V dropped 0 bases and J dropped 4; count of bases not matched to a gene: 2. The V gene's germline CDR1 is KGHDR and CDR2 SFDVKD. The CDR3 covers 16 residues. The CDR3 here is CATSDLTSGSADTQYF. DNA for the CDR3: TGTGCCACCAGTGATTTGACTAGCGGGAGTGCAGATACGCAGTATTTT.

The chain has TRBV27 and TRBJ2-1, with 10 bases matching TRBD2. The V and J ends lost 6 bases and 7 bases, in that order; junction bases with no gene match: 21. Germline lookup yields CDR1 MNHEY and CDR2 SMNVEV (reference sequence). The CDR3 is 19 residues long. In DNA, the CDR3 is TGTGCCAGCAGCTACCCCGGAGAGCGGGAGGGCCCCACCCCTAATGAGCAGTTCTTC. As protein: CASSYPGEREGPTPNEQFF.

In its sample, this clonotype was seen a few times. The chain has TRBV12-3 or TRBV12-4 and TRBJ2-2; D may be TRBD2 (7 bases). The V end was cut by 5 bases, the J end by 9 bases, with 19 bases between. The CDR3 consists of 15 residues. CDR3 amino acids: CASSPTGGPARELFF. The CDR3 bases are TGTGCCAGCAGTCCCACCGGGGGGCCGGCCAGGGAGCTGTTTTTT.

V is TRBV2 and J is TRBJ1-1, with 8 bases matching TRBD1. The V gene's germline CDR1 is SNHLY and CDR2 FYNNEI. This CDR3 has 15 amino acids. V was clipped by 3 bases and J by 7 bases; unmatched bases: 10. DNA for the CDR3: TGTGCCAGCAGTGAGGGTGCCAGGGGGCAGGGTGAAGCTTTCTTT. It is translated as CASSEGARGQGEAFF.

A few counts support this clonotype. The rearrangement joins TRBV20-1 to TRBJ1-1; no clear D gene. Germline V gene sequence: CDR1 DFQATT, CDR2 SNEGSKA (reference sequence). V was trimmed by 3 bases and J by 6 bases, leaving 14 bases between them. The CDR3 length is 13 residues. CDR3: CSARGSRGAEAFF. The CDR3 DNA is TGCAGTGCTAGGGGCTCTCGTGGGGCTGAAGCTTTCTTT.